These 32 T cell receptor beta chains were all obtained from the same sample, sequenced in a study of shared clonotypes between healthy human individuals. TCRdb keeps only in-frame clones here, not all; method: immunoSEQ multiplex PCR. The table lists about 580,000 clones, about 98% of them singletons. CD45RO-negative, CCR7-selected cells formed the naive CD8 fraction, which excluded terminally differentiated effector memory CD45RA+ cells. Sequencing was done on a sample of naive CD8+ T cells sorted from blood. The receptors stem from a young man in good health.

This sequence joins TRBV11-2 and TRBJ1-3, with unresolved D. The CDR3 consists of 16 residues. V lost 1 base to trimming and J lost 4 bases, with 14 bases between them. Germline CDR1 reads SGHAT; CDR2 reads FQNNGV. CDR3 coding DNA: TGTGCCAGCAGCTTAGTCTCGACAATCGAGGGAAACACCATATATTTT. Translated: CASSLVSTIEGNTIYF. Together with reference TRBV11-2 and TRBJ1-3, the CDR3 gives the full variable domain: EAGVAQSPRYKIIEKRQSVAFWCNPISGHATLYWYQQILGQGPKLLIQFQNNGVVDDSQLPKDRFSAERLKGVDSTLKIQPAKLEDSAVYLCASSLVSTIEGNTIYFGEGSWLTVV.

For this clone: Other DNA sequences from this sample encode an identical CDR3 as well. V and J are TRBV6-5 and TRBJ1-1; D perhaps matches TRBD1 (5 bases). The CDR3 has 14 amino acids. Germline V gene lookup returns CDR1 MNHEY and CDR2 SVGAGI. V dropped 8 bases and J dropped 0 bases, with 13 bases sitting between them. Here the CDR3 reads CASSTQGLNTEAFF. The CDR3 bases are TGTGCCAGCTCAACTCAGGGACTGAACACTGAAGCTTTCTTT.

The chain combines TRBV23-1 with TRBJ2-3; TRBD2 is a possible D gene (6 bases). TRBV23-1 is placed among ORFs of uncertain function. V dropped 8 bases and J dropped 1 base, with 13 bases sitting between them. CDR3 length equals 14 residues. The CDR3 region is CASSNGGCTDTQYF. The DNA for the CDR3 is TGCGCCAGCTCCAATGGGGGGTGCACAGATACGCAGTATTTT.

A single count supports this clone. The chain joins TRBV28 to TRBJ2-5, with 7 bases matching TRBD1. This CDR3 is 13 amino acids long. The V segment lost 6 bases and the J segment 3 bases; nucleotides outside the gene matches: 4. From germline, CDR1 is MDHEN and CDR2 SYDVKM. CDR3 DNA sequence: TGTGCCAGCAGCTTTACAGGGGAAGAGACCCAGTACTTC. It specifies CASSFTGEETQYF.

The genes are TRBV9 and TRBJ1-1, with D possibly TRBD1 on 5 matching bases. The germline V and J ends were trimmed by 3 bases and 8 bases, with 11 bases remaining between them. CDR1 is SGDLS, CDR2 YYNGEE, per germline. CDR3 length equals 12 residues. DNA for the CDR3: TGTGCCAGCAGCGGCGACAGAGAAGAAGCTTTCTTT. Protein sequence: CASSGDREEAFF.

J is TRBJ2-5 and V is TRBV28; D may be TRBD1 or TRBD2 (5 bases each). V was pared by 6 bases and J by 2 bases, with 16 bases between. Germline V gives CDR1 MDHEN, CDR2 SYDVKM. This CDR3 has 15 amino acids. The CDR3 spells CASRLTRGKQETQYF. CDR3 DNA sequence: TGTGCCAGCAGACTAACGAGGGGAAAACAAGAGACCCAGTACTTC.

The chain has TRBV28 and TRBJ2-1; TRBD2 aligns across 11 bases. This CDR3 contains 15 residues. CDR1 MDHEN and CDR2 SYDVKM come from the germline V gene. The V and J ends lost 7 bases and 7 bases, in that order; junction bases with no gene match: 9. CDR3 loop: CASNRLAGRENEQFF. The DNA for the CDR3 is TGTGCCAGCAACAGACTAGCGGGACGTGAGAATGAGCAGTTCTTC.

V is TRBV10-2 and J is TRBJ1-5; a possible D gene is TRBD1 (6 bases). The CDR3 is made up of 15 amino acids. CDR1 and CDR2 (germline): WSHSY, SAAADI. V was clipped by 10 bases and J by 0 bases, with 16 bases between them. CDR3 sequence (DNA): TGCGCCACCTGGGCAGGGGCGACTAGCAATCAGCCCCAGCATTTT. Translated: CATWAGATSNQPQHF.

CDR3 coding DNA: TGTGCCAGCAGCCACTACTCCGGCAGGATTTACGAGCAGTACTTC. It yields the protein CASSHYSGRIYEQYF. This chain connects TRBV4-2 to TRBJ2-7; D ambiguous. CDR1 LGHNA and CDR2 YNFKEQ come from the germline V gene. This CDR3 comprises 15 residues. V shed 3 bases and J shed 4 bases, with 16 bases lying between them.

The chain couples TRBV12-5 to TRBJ2-7, with a possible D match to TRBD1 (5 bases). This CDR3 is 12 amino acids long. In germline, CDR1 is LGHNT, CDR2 FRNRAP. Trimming took off 5 bases at V and 2 bases at J, with 7 bases between the two ends. CDR3 sequence: CASGPTAYEQYF. In DNA form, the CDR3 reads TGTGCTAGTGGTCCGACAGCCTACGAGCAGTACTTC. Filled out from reference TRBV12-5 and TRBJ2-7, the complete variable domain reads DARVTQTPRHKVTEMGQEVTMRCQPILGHNTVFWYRQTMMQGLELLAYFRNRAPLDDSGMPKDRFSAEMPDATLATLKIQPSEPRDSAVYFCASGPTAYEQYFGPGTRLTVT.

The genes are TRBV2 and TRBJ1-2, with TRBD1 matching 10 bases. Trimming took 5 bases from V and 3 from J; bases not matched to a gene: 6. Germline V CDR1 and CDR2: SNHLY, FYNNEI. This CDR3 contains 15 residues. The CDR3 DNA reads TGTGCCAGCAGTCCTGCCGACAGGGGGCACTATGGCTACACCTTC. This encodes CASSPADRGHYGYTF.

This chain uses TRBV27 with TRBJ1-5; TRBD1 matches 9 bases. The germline gives CDR1 MNHEY, CDR2 SMNVEV (reference sequence). The J segment lost 7 bases and the V segment lost 5 bases, leaving 6 bases of the junction unmatched. The CDR3 has 14 amino acids. Here the CDR3 reads CASSTGGGGQPQHF. CDR3 coding DNA: TGTGCCAGCAGTACAGGGGGCGGCGGACAGCCCCAGCATTTT.

The sample holds one count of this clone. The rearrangement uses TRBV18 and TRBJ2-7; the D is unclear. This CDR3 comprises 16 residues. Trimming took 5 bases from V and 2 from J, leaving 19 bases between them. The V gene's germline CDR1 is KGHSH and CDR2 LQKENI. CDR3 sequence: CASSSSQTRSTYEQYF. The CDR3 DNA sequence: TGTGCCAGCTCATCGTCGCAGACGCGAAGCACCTACGAGCAGTACTTC.

This rearrangement joins TRBV7-9 to TRBJ1-1; D remains ambiguous. The germline V gene encodes CDR1 SEHNR and CDR2 FQNEAQ (reference sequence). Trimming pared 5 bases from V and 1 base from J, leaving 11 bases between. The CDR3 loop spans 14 amino acids. The CDR3 sequence is CASSIGLQNTEAFF. CDR3 DNA sequence: TGTGCCAGCAGCATAGGGCTTCAGAACACTGAAGCTTTCTTT.

The chain is built from TRBV12-5 and TRBJ2-2; the D gene is possibly TRBD2 (5 bases). Germline-derived CDR1 and CDR2 are LGHNT and FRNRAP. The V gene lost 5 bases and the J gene lost 4 bases, with 20 bases spanning the gap. The CDR3 has 17 residues. Here the CDR3 DNA reads TGTGCTAGTGGTCTGGATGATTTCTGGGCGGGCACCGGGGAGCTGTTTTTT. Translating it yields CASGLDDFWAGTGELFF.

J is TRBJ2-7 and V is TRBV10-3; 10 bases fit TRBD1. CDR1 ENHRY and CDR2 SYGVKD come from the germline V gene. V dropped 2 bases and J dropped 3; count of bases not matched to a gene: 4. CDR3 length: 15 amino acids. The CDR3 DNA sequence: TGTGCCATCAGTGAGGGGGGACAGGGGAACTACGAGCAGTACTTC. Translated, it gives CAISEGGQGNYEQYF.

The chain is built from TRBV7-9 and TRBJ1-2; the D is unclear. This CDR3 is 11 amino acids long. CDR1 SEHNR and CDR2 FQNEAQ come from the germline V gene (reference sequence). Deletions cut 0 bases from V and 12 bases from J, with 8 bases between. Here the CDR3 reads CASSLAATDTF. The DNA for the CDR3 is TGTGCCAGCAGCTTAGCCGCCACCGACACCTTC. Using reference TRBV7-9 and TRBJ1-2 for the parts outside the CDR3, the full variable domain is DTGVSQNPRHKITKRGQNVTFRCDPISEHNRLYWYRQTLGQGPEFLTYFQNEAQLEKSRLLSDRFSAERPKGSFSTLEIQRTEQGDSAMYLCASSLAATDTFGSGTRLTVV.

The rearrangement uses TRBV12-5 and TRBJ2-1; no clear D gene. CDR1 is LGHNT, CDR2 FRNRAP, per germline. V was cut by 3 bases and J by 5 bases, with 8 bases left in between. CDR3 length: 13 residues. DNA of the CDR3: TGTGCTAGTGGTTTTGGACCAGACAATGAGCAGTTCTTC. It is translated as CASGFGPDNEQFF.

The rearrangement uses TRBV27 and TRBJ2-1; D is perhaps TRBD2 (6 bases). CDR3 length: 14 amino acids. With 5 bases removed from V and 3 bases from J, the gap between germline ends came to 11 bases. The V gene's germline CDR1 is MNHEY and CDR2 SMNVEV (reference sequence). CDR3 sequence reads: CASSLAPNYNEQFF. The CDR3 nucleotides read TGTGCCAGCAGTCTAGCGCCAAACTACAATGAGCAGTTCTTC.

The chain employs TRBV6-6 and TRBJ2-1, with a tentative D call TRBD2 (5 bases). From germline, CDR1 is MNHNY and CDR2 SVGAGI (reference sequence). CDR3 length equals 14 residues. V was pared by 2 bases and J by 0 bases, with 5 bases between. The CDR3 region is CASSYGSSYNEQFF. Written as DNA, the CDR3 is TGTGCCAGCAGTTACGGGAGCTCCTACAATGAGCAGTTCTTC.

The chain carries TRBV6-6 and TRBJ2-5; D gene ambiguous. The CDR3 extends over 14 amino acids. V was trimmed by 7 bases and J by 5 bases, leaving 17 bases between them. CDR1 MNHNY and CDR2 SVGAGI come from the germline V gene (reference sequence). CDR3 DNA sequence: TGTGCCAGCACCTCTCTTTTGGCGATTGAGACCCAGTACTTC. Translated: CASTSLLAIETQYF.

This clone has a single count. The V gene is TRBV7-8, the J gene TRBJ1-5; unclear D gene. V lost 4 bases and J 4 bases, leaving 8 bases between the germline ends. Germline V gives CDR1 SGHVS, CDR2 FQNEAQ. The CDR3 extends over 13 amino acids. The DNA for the CDR3 is TGTGCCAGCAGCTCCGAAATAAATCAGCCCCAGCATTTT. Its protein is CASSSEINQPQHF.

Notes on this clone: The sample holds other DNA sequences that translate to the same CDR3. The chain carries TRBV4-1 and TRBJ2-7; D is uncertain. The CDR3 is 12 amino acids. Germline V gene data show CDR1 as MGHRA and CDR2 as YSYEKL. V lost 1 base and J lost 2, with 3 bases in between. CDR3 sequence reads: CASSQGPYEQYF. The CDR3 DNA is TGCGCCAGCAGCCAAGGTCCCTACGAGCAGTACTTC.

The chain uses TRBV6-4 and TRBJ2-6; 8 bases line up with TRBD1. CDR3 size: 15 residues. V lost 2 bases to trimming and J lost 3 bases; unmatched junction nucleotides: 0. CDR1 and CDR2 (germline): MRHNA, SNTAGT. The CDR3, as DNA: TGTGCCAGCAGTGACGGGACAGGTGGGGCCAACGTCCTGACTTTC. Residues: CASSDGTGGANVLTF.

The chain couples TRBV7-2 to TRBJ2-1, with D unclear. V gave up 8 bases and J gave up 0 bases, with 11 bases separating them. CDR3 length: 14 amino acids. Germline assignment: CDR1 SGHTA and CDR2 FQGNSA. For the CDR3, the DNA is TGTGCCAGCGGACCGCTGAGCTCCTACAATGAGCAGTTCTTC. Protein sequence: CASGPLSSYNEQFF.

A single count supports this clone. The rearrangement joins TRBV5-1 to TRBJ2-7; D tentatively fits TRBD1 or TRBD2 (5 bases each). Per the germline V gene, CDR1 is SGHRS and CDR2 is YFSETQ. CDR3 size: 15 residues. The V end lost 1 base, the J end lost 2 bases, and 13 bases lay between the germline ends. CDR3 protein: CASSLFQGATYEQYF. CDR3 nucleotides: TGCGCCAGCAGCTTGTTCCAGGGAGCCACCTACGAGCAGTACTTC.

The rearrangement joins TRBV7-2 to TRBJ2-3; tentative D call: TRBD2 (6 bases). Trimming cost V 5 bases and J 3 bases, with 15 bases left between them. CDR1 and CDR2 (germline): SGHTA, FQGNSA. The CDR3 covers 15 residues. CDR3 in DNA: TGTGCCAGCAGCCAGACTAGATCGAAGACAGATACGCAGTATTTT. Translating it yields CASSQTRSKTDTQYF.

V and J are TRBV5-1 and TRBJ2-7; 8 nucleotides agree with TRBD1. The CDR3 has 13 residues. Trimming took 2 bases from V and 7 from J; bases not matched to a gene: 5. CDR1 and CDR2 (germline): SGHRS, YFSETQ. The DNA of the CDR3 is TGCGCCAGCAGCTTAGGACAGGGCGGGGAGCAGTACTTC. It translates to CASSLGQGGEQYF.

This chain uses TRBV11-3 with TRBJ2-5, with TRBD1 identical over 7 bases. V was clipped by 0 bases and J by 2 bases; unmatched bases: 6. The CDR3 covers 16 residues. Germline CDR1 is SGHNT and CDR2 is YENEEA. The CDR3 nucleotides are TGTGCCAGCAGCTTAGATTGGGGACAGAGTCAAGAGACCCAGTACTTC. It specifies CASSLDWGQSQETQYF.

V gene TRBV7-9 combines with J gene TRBJ1-2, with 7 bases aligning to TRBD1. Trimming cost V 5 bases and J 6 bases; bases outside gene matches: 12. The V gene's germline CDR1 is SEHNR and CDR2 FQNEAQ (reference sequence). The CDR3 is 15 amino acids. CDR3 DNA sequence: TGTGCCAGCAGCGCGTCCCACAGGGGCCTCGATGGCTACACCTTC. It is translated as CASSASHRGLDGYTF. Variable domain in full (rest from reference TRBV7-9 and TRBJ1-2): DTGVSQNPRHKITKRGQNVTFRCDPISEHNRLYWYRQTLGQGPEFLTYFQNEAQLEKSRLLSDRFSAERPKGSFSTLEIQRTEQGDSAMYLCASSASHRGLDGYTFGSGTRLTVV.

The V call is TRBV7-2, the J call TRBJ2-7, with D possibly TRBD2 on 6 matching bases. The CDR3 consists of 15 residues. With 5 bases removed from V and 4 bases from J, the gap between germline ends came to 18 bases. Germline values: CDR1 SGHTA, CDR2 FQGNSA. The chain's CDR3 is CASSVMEGLGYEQYF. In DNA form, the CDR3 reads TGTGCCAGCAGCGTCATGGAGGGACTCGGTTACGAGCAGTACTTC.

This clone was seen a single time. The chain is built from TRBV5-6 and TRBJ2-7; TRBD1 matches at 9 bases. This CDR3 region has 16 residues. Trimming cost V 0 bases and J 2 bases; bases outside gene matches: 6. Germline V gene lookup returns CDR1 SGHDT and CDR2 YYEEEE. The CDR3 is CASSLGPGQGPYEQYF. CDR3 nucleotide sequence: TGTGCCAGCAGCTTGGGGCCGGGACAGGGCCCCTACGAGCAGTACTTC.